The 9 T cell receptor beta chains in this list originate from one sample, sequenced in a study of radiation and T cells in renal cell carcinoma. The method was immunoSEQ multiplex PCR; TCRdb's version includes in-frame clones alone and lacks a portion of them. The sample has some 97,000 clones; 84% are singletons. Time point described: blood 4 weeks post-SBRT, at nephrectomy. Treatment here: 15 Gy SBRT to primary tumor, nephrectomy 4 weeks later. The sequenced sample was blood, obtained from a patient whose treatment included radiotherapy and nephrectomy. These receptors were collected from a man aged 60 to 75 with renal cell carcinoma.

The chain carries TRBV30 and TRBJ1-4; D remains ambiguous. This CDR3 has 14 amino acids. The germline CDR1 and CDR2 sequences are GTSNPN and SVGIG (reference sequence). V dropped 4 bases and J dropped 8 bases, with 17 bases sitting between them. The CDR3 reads CAWTRAGFGEKLFF. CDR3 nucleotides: TGTGCCTGGACCCGGGCGGGGTTTGGGGAAAAACTGTTTTTT.

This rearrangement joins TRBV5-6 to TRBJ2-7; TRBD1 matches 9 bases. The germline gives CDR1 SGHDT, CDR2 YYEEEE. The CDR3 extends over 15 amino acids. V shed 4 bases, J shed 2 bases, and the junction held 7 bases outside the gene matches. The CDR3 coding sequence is TGTGCCAGCAGCGGCCGGGACAGGGTGACCTACGAGCAGTACTTC. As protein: CASSGRDRVTYEQYF. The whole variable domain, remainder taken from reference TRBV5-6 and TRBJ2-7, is DAGVTQSPTHLIKTRGQQVTLRCSPKSGHDTVSWYQQALGQGPQFIFQYYEEEERQRGNFPDRFSGHQFPNYSSELNVNALLLGDSALYLCASSGRDRVTYEQYFGPGTRLTVT.

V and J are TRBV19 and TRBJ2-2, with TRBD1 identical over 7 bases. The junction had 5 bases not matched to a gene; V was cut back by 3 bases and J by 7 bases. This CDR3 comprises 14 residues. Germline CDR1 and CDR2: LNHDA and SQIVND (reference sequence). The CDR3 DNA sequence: TGTGCCAGTAGTATGGGCAGGGGGAACGGGGAGCTGTTTTTT. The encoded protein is CASSMGRGNGELFF.

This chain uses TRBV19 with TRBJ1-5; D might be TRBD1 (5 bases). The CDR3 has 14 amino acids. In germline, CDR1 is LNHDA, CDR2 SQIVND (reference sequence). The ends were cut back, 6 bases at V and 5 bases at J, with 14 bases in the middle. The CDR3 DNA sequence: TGTGCCAGTAGAGGAGGGGCAGATCATCAGCCCCAGCATTTT. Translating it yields CASRGGADHQPQHF.

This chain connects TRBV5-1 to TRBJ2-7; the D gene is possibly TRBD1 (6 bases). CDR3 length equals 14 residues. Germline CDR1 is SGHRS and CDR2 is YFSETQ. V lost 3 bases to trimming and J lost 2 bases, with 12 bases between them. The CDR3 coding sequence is TGCGCCAGCAGCTACCTCGGGACACCCTACGAGCAGTACTTC. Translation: CASSYLGTPYEQYF.

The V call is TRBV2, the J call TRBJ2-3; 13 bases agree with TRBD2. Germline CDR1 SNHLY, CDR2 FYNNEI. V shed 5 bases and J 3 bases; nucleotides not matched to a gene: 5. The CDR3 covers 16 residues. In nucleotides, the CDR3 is TGTGCCAGCAGTCGGACTAGCGGGAGAGGGACAGATACGCAGTATTTT. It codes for CASSRTSGRGTDTQYF. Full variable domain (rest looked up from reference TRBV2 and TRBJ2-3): EPEVTQTPSHQVTQMGQEVILRCVPISNHLYFYWYRQILGQKVEFLVSFYNNEISEKSEIFDDQFSVERPDGSNFTLKIRSTKLEDSAMYFCASSRTSGRGTDTQYFGPGTRLTVL.

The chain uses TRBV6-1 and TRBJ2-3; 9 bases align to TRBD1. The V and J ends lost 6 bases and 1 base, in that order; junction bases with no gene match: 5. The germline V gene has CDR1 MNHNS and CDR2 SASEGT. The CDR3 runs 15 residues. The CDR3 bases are TGTGCCAGCAGGGACAGGGGTGAGCGCACAGATACGCAGTATTTT. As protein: CASRDRGERTDTQYF.

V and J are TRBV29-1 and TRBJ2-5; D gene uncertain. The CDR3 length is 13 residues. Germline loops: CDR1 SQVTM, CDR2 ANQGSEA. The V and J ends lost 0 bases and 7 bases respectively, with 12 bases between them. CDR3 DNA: TGCAGCGTTGAAGATCTGGCGGTCTTGACCCAGTACTTC. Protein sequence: CSVEDLAVLTQYF.

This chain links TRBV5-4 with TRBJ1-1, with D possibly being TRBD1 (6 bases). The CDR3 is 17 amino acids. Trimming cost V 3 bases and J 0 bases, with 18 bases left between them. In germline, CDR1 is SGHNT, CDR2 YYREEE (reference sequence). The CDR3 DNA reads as TGTGCCAGCAGCTCCGAGGGGGGACCCAGGGTGAACACTGAAGCTTTCTTT. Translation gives CASSSEGGPRVNTEAFF.